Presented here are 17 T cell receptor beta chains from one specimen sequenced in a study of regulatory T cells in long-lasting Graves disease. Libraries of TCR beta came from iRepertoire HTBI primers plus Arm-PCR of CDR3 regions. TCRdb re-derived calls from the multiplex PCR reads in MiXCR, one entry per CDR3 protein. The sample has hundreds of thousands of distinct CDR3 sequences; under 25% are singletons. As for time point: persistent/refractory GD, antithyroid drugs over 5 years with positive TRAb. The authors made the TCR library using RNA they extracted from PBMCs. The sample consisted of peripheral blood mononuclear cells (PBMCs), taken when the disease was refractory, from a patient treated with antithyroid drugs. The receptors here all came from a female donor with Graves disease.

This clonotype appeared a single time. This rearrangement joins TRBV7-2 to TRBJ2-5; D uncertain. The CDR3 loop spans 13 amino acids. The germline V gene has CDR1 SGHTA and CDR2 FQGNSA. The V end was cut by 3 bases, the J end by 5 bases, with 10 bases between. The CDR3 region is CASSFSFGETQYF. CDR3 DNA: TGTGCCAGCAGCTTTAGTTTTGGGGAGACCCAGTACTTC.

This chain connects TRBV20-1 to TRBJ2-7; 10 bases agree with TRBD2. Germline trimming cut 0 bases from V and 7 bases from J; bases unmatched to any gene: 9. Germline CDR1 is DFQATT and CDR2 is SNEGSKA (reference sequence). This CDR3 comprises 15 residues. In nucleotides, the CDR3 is TGCAGTGCTAGAGATTTGGCTAGCGGGAGCTTTGAGCAGTACTTC. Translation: CSARDLASGSFEQYF.

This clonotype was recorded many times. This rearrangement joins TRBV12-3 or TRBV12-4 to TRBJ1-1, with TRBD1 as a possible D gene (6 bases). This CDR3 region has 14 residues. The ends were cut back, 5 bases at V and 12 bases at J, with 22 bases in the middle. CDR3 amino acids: CASSPTGGLVVTFF. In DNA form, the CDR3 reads TGTGCCAGCAGTCCGACGGGGGGCTTGGTAGTAACTTTCTTT.

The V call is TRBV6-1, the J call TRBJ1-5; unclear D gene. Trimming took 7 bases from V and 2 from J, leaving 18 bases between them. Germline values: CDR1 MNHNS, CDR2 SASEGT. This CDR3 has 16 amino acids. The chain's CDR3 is CASTIGSGTRNQPQHF. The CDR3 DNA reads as TGTGCCAGCACCATAGGGTCGGGCACCCGCAATCAGCCCCAGCATTTT.

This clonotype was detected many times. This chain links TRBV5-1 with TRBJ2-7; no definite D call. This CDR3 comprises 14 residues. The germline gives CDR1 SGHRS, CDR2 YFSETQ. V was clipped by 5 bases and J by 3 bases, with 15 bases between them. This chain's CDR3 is CASRKSGRNYEQYF. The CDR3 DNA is TGCGCCAGCAGAAAGTCCGGACGGAACTACGAGCAGTACTTC.

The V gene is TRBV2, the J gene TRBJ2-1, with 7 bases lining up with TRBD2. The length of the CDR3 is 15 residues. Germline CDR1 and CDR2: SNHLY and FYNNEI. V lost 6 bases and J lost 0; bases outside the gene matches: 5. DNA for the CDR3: TGTGCCAGCAGGTCCCTAGCGGTCTCCTACAATGAGCAGTTCTTC. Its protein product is CASRSLAVSYNEQFF. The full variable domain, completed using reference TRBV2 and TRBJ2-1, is EPEVTQTPSHQVTQMGQEVILRCVPISNHLYFYWYRQILGQKVEFLVSFYNNEISEKSEIFDDQFSVERPDGSNFTLKIRSTKLEDSAMYFCASRSLAVSYNEQFFGPGTRLTVL.

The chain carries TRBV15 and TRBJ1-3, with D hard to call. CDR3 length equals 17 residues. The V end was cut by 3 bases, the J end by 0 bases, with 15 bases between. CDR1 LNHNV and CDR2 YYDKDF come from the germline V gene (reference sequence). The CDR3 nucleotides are TGTGCCACCAGCAGGAGAAGGAGGGCCCTCTCTGGAAACACCATATATTTT. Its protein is CATSRRRRALSGNTIYF. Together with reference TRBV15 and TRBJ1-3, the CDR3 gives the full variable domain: DAMVIQNPRYQVTQFGKPVTLSCSQTLNHNVMYWYQQKSSQAPKLLFHYYDKDFNNEADTPDNFQSRRPNTSFCFLDIRSPGLGDTAMYLCATSRRRRALSGNTIYFGEGSWLTVV.

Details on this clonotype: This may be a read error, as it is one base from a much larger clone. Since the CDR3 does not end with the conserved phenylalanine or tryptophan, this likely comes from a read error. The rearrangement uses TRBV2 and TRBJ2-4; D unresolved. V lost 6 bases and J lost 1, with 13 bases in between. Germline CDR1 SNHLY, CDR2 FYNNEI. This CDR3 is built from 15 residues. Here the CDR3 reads CASSPSPGAKNIQYY. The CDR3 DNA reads TGTGCCAGCAGCCCTTCCCCCGGGGCCAAAAACATTCAGTACTAC.

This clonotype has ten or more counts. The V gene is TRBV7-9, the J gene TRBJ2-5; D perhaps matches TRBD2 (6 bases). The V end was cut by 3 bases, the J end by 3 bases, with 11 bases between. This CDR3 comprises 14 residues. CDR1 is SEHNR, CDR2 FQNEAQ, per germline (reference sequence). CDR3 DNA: TGTGCCAGCAGCTTCGAGCCGGGGGAAGAGACCCAGTACTTC. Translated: CASSFEPGEETQYF.

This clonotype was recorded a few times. The CDR3 spells CASSKGQSSYEQYF. In DNA form, the CDR3 reads TGTGCCAGCAGCAAAGGACAGAGCTCCTACGAGCAGTACTTC. This chain joins TRBV5-4 and TRBJ2-7; maybe TRBD1 (6 bases). V was cut by 4 bases and J by 0 bases, with 11 bases left in between. Germline CDR1 is SGHNT and CDR2 is YYREEE (reference sequence). This CDR3 comprises 14 residues.

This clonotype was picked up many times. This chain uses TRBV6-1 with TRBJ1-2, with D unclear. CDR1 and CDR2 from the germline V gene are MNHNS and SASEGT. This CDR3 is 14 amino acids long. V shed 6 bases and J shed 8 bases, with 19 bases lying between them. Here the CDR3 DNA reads TGTGCCAGCAGCTCGGTCAGCCATTTGAAAGGCTACACCTTC. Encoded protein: CASSSVSHLKGYTF.

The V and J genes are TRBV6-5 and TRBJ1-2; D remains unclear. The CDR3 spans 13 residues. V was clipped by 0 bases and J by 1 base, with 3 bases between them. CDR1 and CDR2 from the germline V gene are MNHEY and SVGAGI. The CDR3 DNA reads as TGTGCCAGCAGTTACTCCTATAACTATGGCTACACCTTC. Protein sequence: CASSYSYNYGYTF.

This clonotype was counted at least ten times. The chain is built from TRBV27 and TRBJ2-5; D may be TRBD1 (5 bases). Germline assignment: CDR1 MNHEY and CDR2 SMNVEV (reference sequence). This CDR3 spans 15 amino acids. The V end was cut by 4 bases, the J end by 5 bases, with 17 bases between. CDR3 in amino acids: CASSYLSSKGETQYF. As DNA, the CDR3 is TGTGCCAGCAGTTATCTCAGTTCTAAGGGGGAGACCCAGTACTTC.

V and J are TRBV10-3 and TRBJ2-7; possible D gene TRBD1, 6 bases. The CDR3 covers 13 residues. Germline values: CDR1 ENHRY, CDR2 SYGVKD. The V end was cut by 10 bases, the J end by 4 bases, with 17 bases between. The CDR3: CASRQDGKYEQYF. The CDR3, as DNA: TGTGCCAGTCGACAGGACGGAAAGTACGAGCAGTACTTC.

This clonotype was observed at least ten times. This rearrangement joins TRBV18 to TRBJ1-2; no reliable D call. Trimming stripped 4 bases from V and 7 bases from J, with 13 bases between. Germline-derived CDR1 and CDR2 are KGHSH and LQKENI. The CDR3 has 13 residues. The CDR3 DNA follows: TGTGCCAGCTCACAAAAGTTCGGAACTGGCTACACCTTC. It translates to CASSQKFGTGYTF.

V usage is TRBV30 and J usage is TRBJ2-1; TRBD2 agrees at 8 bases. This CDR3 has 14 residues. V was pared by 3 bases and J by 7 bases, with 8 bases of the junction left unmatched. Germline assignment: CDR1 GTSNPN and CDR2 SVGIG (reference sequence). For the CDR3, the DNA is TGTGCCTGGAGCCGTGGTAGCGGGAAGAATGAGCAGTTCTTC. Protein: CAWSRGSGKNEQFF. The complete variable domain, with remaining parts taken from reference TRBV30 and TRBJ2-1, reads SQTIHQWPATLVQPVGSPLSLECTVEGTSNPNLYWYRQAAGRGLQLLFYSVGIGQISSEVPQNLSASRPQDRQFILSSKKLLLSDSGFYLCAWSRGSGKNEQFFGPGTRLTVL.

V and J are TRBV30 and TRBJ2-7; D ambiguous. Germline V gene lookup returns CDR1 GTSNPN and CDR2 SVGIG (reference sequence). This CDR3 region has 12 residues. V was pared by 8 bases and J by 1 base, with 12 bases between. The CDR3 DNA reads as TGTGCCCGAAGAGTCTCGTCCTACGAGCAGTACTTC. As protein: CARRVSSYEQYF.